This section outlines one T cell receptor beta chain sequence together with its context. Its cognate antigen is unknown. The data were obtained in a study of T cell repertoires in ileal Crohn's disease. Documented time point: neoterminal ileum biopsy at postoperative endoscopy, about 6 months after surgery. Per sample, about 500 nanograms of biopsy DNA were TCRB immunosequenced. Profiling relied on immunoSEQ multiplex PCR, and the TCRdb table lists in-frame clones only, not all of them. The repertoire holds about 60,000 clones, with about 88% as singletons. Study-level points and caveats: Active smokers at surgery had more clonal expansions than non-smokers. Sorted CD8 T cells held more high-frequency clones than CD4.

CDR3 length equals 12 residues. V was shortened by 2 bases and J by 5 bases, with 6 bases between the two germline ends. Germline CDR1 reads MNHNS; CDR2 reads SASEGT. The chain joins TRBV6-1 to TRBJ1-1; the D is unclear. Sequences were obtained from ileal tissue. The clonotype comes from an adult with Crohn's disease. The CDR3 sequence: CASSERLTEAFF. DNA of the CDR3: TGTGCCAGCAGTGAACGTTTAACTGAAGCTTTCTTT.